The 23 T cell receptor beta chains below were found in one sample sequenced in a study of T cell responses to AZD1222 COVID-19 vaccine. Data came from immunoSEQ multiplex PCR; TCRdb stores just in-frame clones and leaves some out. The sample records 130,000 to 150,000 clones, more than 85% being singletons. Sample: peripheral blood, taken on day 0 of AZD1222 vaccination. All receptors derive from an adult in good health.

The chain employs TRBV6-5 and TRBJ1-2; D is undetermined. CDR3 length: 14 amino acids. Looked up from germline, CDR1 is MNHEY and CDR2 is SVGAGI. With 0 bases removed from V and 2 bases from J, the gap between germline ends came to 7 bases. CDR3 nucleotides: TGTGCCAGCAGTTACTCTTTGGGAAACTATGGCTACACCTTC. Translating it yields CASSYSLGNYGYTF.

The CDR3 coding sequence is TGTGCCAGCAGTCCTAGCGGCGGGGCCTACAATGAGCAGTTCTTC. This codes for CASSPSGGAYNEQFF. The chain links TRBV6-5 to TRBJ2-1, with 7 bases identical to TRBD2. Per germline, CDR1 MNHEY and CDR2 SVGAGI. The CDR3 runs 15 residues. V was clipped by 5 bases and J by 2 bases; unmatched bases: 6.

The chain couples TRBV6-4 to TRBJ1-1; D is undetermined. V was clipped by 8 bases and J by 1 base, with 11 bases between them. The CDR3 extends over 13 amino acids. Germline assignment: CDR1 MRHNA and CDR2 SNTAGT. This CDR3 reads CASAARPNTEAFF. Written as DNA, the CDR3 is TGTGCCAGCGCGGCCCGGCCGAACACTGAAGCTTTCTTT.

Points on this clone: One junction end disagrees with the germline gene, perhaps due to a read error. The rearrangement links TRBV30 to TRBJ2-7, with a weak D call TRBD2 (5 bases). CDR1 is GTSNPN, CDR2 SVGIG, per germline (reference sequence). The CDR3 sequence is 11 residues long. The CDR3 coding sequence is TGCGCGGCAGCGGTGGCCTACGAGCAGTACTTC. This translates into CAAAVAYEQYF.

This sequence joins TRBV5-1 and TRBJ1-2; 7 nucleotides match TRBD1. The CDR3 has 14 amino acids. V shed 6 bases, J shed 4 bases, and the junction held 9 bases outside the gene matches. Germline CDR1 is SGHRS and CDR2 is YFSETQ. CDR3 bases: TGCGCCAGCAACAGGGAGGGGGCCGGCTATGGCTACACCTTC. It specifies CASNREGAGYGYTF. Complete variable domain (other parts from reference TRBV5-1 and TRBJ1-2): KAGVTQTPRYLIKTRGQQVTLSCSPISGHRSVSWYQQTPGQGLQFLFEYFSETQRNKGNFPGRFSGRQFSNSRSEMNVSTLELGDSALYLCASNREGAGYGYTFGSGTRLTVV.

The chain has TRBV6-4 and TRBJ2-3; D is possibly TRBD2 (7 bases). CDR3 size: 14 residues. Trimming left V 8 bases short and J 0 bases short, with 12 bases between. Looked up from germline, CDR1 is MRHNA and CDR2 is SNTAGT. The CDR3 loop reads CASGRGGSTDTQYF. The CDR3 region has the DNA TGTGCCAGCGGGAGGGGGGGCAGCACAGATACGCAGTATTTT.

This sequence joins TRBV7-8 and TRBJ2-3; tentative D call: TRBD1 (5 bases). This CDR3 comprises 16 residues. The germline gives CDR1 SGHVS, CDR2 FQNEAQ. The ends were cut back, 5 bases at V and 2 bases at J, with 17 bases in the middle. In nucleotides, the CDR3 is TGTGCCAGCAGCGTGGGGCGGCTCCAGATCACAGATACGCAGTATTTT. Translating gives CASSVGRLQITDTQYF.

The rearrangement links TRBV7-2 to TRBJ1-2; 12 nucleotides agree with TRBD1. Trimming removed 5 bases from V and 7 bases from J; junction bases left unmatched: 14. From germline, CDR1 is SGHTA and CDR2 FQGNSA. CDR3 length: 17 amino acids. CDR3 sequence reads: CASSDRSTGTGGAGYTF. DNA for the CDR3: TGTGCCAGCAGCGACCGTTCAACCGGGACAGGGGGCGCTGGCTACACCTTC.

The rearrangement uses TRBV27 and TRBJ1-2; TRBD1 matches at 9 bases. This CDR3 is 13 amino acids long. Germline CDR1 is MNHEY and CDR2 is SMNVEV (reference sequence). The junction had 2 bases not matched to a gene; V was cut back by 5 bases and J by 4 bases. CDR3 loop: CASSQTGGYGYTF. The CDR3 nucleotides read TGTGCCAGCAGTCAGACAGGGGGCTATGGCTACACCTTC.

This sequence joins TRBV6-5 and TRBJ2-7; TRBD1 aligns across 8 bases. The CDR3 runs 15 residues. CDR1 is MNHEY and CDR2 is SVGAGI in the germline V gene. J was trimmed by 2 bases and V by 6 bases; bases with no gene match: 9. The CDR3 bases are TGTGCCAGCAGCTCAGGGGGCGCGTTACCCTACGAGCAGTACTTC. Translation: CASSSGGALPYEQYF.

This chain uses TRBV18 with TRBJ1-2; D not resolved. Germline CDR1 KGHSH, CDR2 LQKENI. The germline V and J ends were trimmed by 5 bases and 5 bases, with 15 bases remaining between them. The CDR3 has 14 residues. This CDR3 reads CASSTASVGYGYTF. The CDR3 nucleotides are TGTGCCAGCTCAACCGCATCGGTAGGGTATGGCTACACCTTC.

The rearrangement joins TRBV5-1 to TRBJ2-7; perhaps D is TRBD1 or TRBD2 (5 bases each). Trimming took off 6 bases at V and 1 base at J, with 26 bases between the two ends. Germline V gives CDR1 SGHRS, CDR2 YFSETQ. This CDR3 has 18 residues. The CDR3: CASTLQPSGREASYEQYF. CDR3 DNA: TGCGCCAGCACCCTTCAACCTTCGGGGCGAGAGGCGTCCTACGAGCAGTACTTC.

This rearrangement joins TRBV5-1 to TRBJ2-5; 7 bases are shared with TRBD1. The V gene's germline CDR1 is SGHRS and CDR2 YFSETQ. Germline trimming cut 4 bases from V and 4 bases from J; bases unmatched to any gene: 7. The CDR3 length is 14 residues. The CDR3 nucleotides are TGCGCCAGCAGCCTTTACCGGGACAGAGAGACCCAGTACTTC. This encodes CASSLYRDRETQYF.

DNA for the CDR3: TGTGCCAGCAGCCTCAGACAGGGGAGGAATGAGCAGTTCTTC. This codes for CASSLRQGRNEQFF. This rearrangement joins TRBV3-1 (or the pseudogene TRBV3-2) to TRBJ2-1; 8 positions match TRBD1. The CDR3 loop spans 14 amino acids. Germline lookup yields CDR1 LGHDT and CDR2 YNNKEL (reference sequence). The junction had 6 bases not matched to a gene; V was cut back by 4 bases and J by 7 bases.

The V gene is TRBV5-1, the J gene TRBJ2-3, with D possibly being TRBD2 (5 bases). V dropped 0 bases and J dropped 0 bases, with 5 bases sitting between them. The CDR3 has 14 amino acids. CDR1 and CDR2 from the germline V gene are SGHRS and YFSETQ. CDR3 residues: CASSLGGSTDTQYF. DNA of the CDR3: TGCGCCAGCAGCTTGGGAGGGAGCACAGATACGCAGTATTTT.

The V call is TRBV19, the J call TRBJ2-2; weak D call: TRBD1 (5 bases). Deletions cut 0 bases from V and 4 bases from J, with 12 bases between. Germline loops: CDR1 LNHDA, CDR2 SQIVND (reference sequence). This CDR3 has 16 residues. The CDR3 protein is CASSIEGRLATGELFF. For the CDR3, the DNA is TGTGCCAGTAGTATAGAGGGGCGCCTGGCCACCGGGGAGCTGTTTTTT.

CDR3 DNA sequence: TGTGCCAGCACCCGGAGGGGGGGCACTGAAGCTTTCTTT. This encodes CASTRRGGTEAFF. The rearrangement links TRBV5-8 to TRBJ1-1; possible D gene TRBD1, 6 bases. V shed 6 bases and J shed 4 bases, with 13 bases lying between them. Germline V gives CDR1 SGHTS, CDR2 YDEGEE. The CDR3 contains 13 residues.

This chain links TRBV24-1 with TRBJ1-1; 7 bases agree with TRBD1. The CDR3 has 16 amino acids. J gave up 0 bases and V 3 bases, and 6 bases lay outside the gene matches. Germline V gene data show CDR1 as KGHDR and CDR2 as SFDVKD. The CDR3 nucleotides read TGTGCCACCAGTGATCTGACAGGGAAGATGAACACTGAAGCTTTCTTT. Amino acids: CATSDLTGKMNTEAFF.

The chain employs TRBV4-2 and TRBJ2-7; D gene uncertain. The CDR3 runs 12 residues. Germline CDR1 is LGHNA and CDR2 is YNFKEQ. Trimming pared 0 bases from V and 3 bases from J, leaving 3 bases between. The CDR3 spells CASSQDGYEQYF. As DNA, the CDR3 is TGTGCCAGCAGCCAAGATGGCTACGAGCAGTACTTC.

The gene calls are TRBV28 and TRBJ1-4, with TRBD1 as a possible D gene (5 bases). The CDR3 is 17 amino acids. Germline CDR1 MDHEN, CDR2 SYDVKM. With 1 base removed from V and 2 bases from J, the gap between germline ends came to 14 bases. The CDR3 is CASSLLGRAATNEKLFF. DNA for the CDR3: TGTGCCAGCAGTTTATTAGGCAGGGCGGCCACTAATGAAAAACTGTTTTTT.

The chain employs TRBV3-1 (or the pseudogene TRBV3-2) and TRBJ1-2, with D unresolved. V shed 0 bases and J shed 7 bases, with 12 bases lying between them. Germline V gives CDR1 LGHDT, CDR2 YNNKEL (reference sequence). This CDR3 has 14 amino acids. CDR3 nucleotide sequence: TGTGCCAGCAGCCAAGAAACCGAGGAAGGTGGCTACACCTTC. Encoded protein: CASSQETEEGGYTF.

V usage is TRBV4-2 and J usage is TRBJ2-6; unclear D gene. This CDR3 is 16 amino acids long. Trimming removed 0 bases at V and 2 bases at J, with 8 bases between. The germline gives CDR1 LGHNA, CDR2 YNFKEQ. As DNA, the CDR3 is TGTGCCAGCAGCCAAGATCGGGTCCCTGGGGCCAACGTCCTGACTTTC. Protein: CASSQDRVPGANVLTF.

The chain joins TRBV7-9 to TRBJ1-1; a possible D gene is TRBD1 (5 bases). The CDR3 runs 14 residues. The germline gives CDR1 SEHNR, CDR2 FQNEAQ (reference sequence). V was shortened by 2 bases and J by 0 bases, with 7 bases between the two germline ends. The CDR3 is CASSLSTVNTEAFF. For the CDR3, the DNA is TGTGCCAGCAGCTTATCGACAGTGAACACTGAAGCTTTCTTT.